This T cell receptor (beta chain) was captured in a study of blood T cells in healthy people across ages. Total RNA was extracted at no less than 6 micrograms per sample. This clonotype was detected many times. Its target is not known. Notes on the study in general: Age showed a roughly linear inverse relationship with TCR beta diversity per million T cells.

The CDR3 length is 14 residues. Per germline, CDR1 KGHSH and CDR2 LQKENI. Trimming left V 0 bases short and J 7 bases short, with 13 bases between. Primers used in a second PCR of about 7 to 12 cycles were a sample-barcoded 5' primer and a J-beta primer mix. From the 5' RACE reads, TCRdb called clonotypes with MiXCR, one entry per CDR3 protein. Of about 730,000 distinct CDR3 sequences listed, about 40% are singletons. V and J are TRBV18 and TRBJ2-7, with D unresolved. Sequencing was performed on blood. This TCR was recovered from a woman aged 60-70 years in good health. In DNA, the CDR3 is TGTGCCAGCTCACCACCAGCCCCGCTCGGGGAGCAGTACTTC. Encoded protein: CASSPPAPLGEQYF.